The next 24 T cell receptor beta chains were all read from a single sample in a study of CD8 T cells in Susac syndrome (dated by TCRdb to about 2019). Receptor amplification or capture employed the immunoSEQ multiplex PCR assay. RNA was extracted using the RNeasy kit, and about 0.45 to 1 ug of the RNA was reverse transcribed with random hexamers. The raw public reads went through TCRdb reprocessing: fastp at Q25, MiXCR clone calling, in-frame beta chains kept. Records with the same CDR3 protein are collapsed into one entry carrying the most frequent genes and DNA. Recorded for this sample are fewer than 150,000 distinct CDR3 sequences; approximately 95% of them occurred a single time. Roughly 0.29% of the sample is held by the ten biggest clonotypes. Sequenced input: CD8+ T cells from PBMCs. These receptors originate from a human donor in good health.

In this sample, this clonotype turned up once. J is TRBJ2-5 and V is TRBV12-3 or TRBV12-4, with D hard to call. This CDR3 comprises 16 residues. The V gene lost 7 bases and the J gene lost 4 bases, with 22 bases spanning the gap. In DNA form, the CDR3 reads TGTGCCAGCACCTCGCAGCACTCCGGGCCCCCAGAGACCCAGTACTTC. It translates to CASTSQHSGPPETQYF.

The chain joins TRBV9 to TRBJ1-2; D unclear. Germline CDR1 and CDR2: SGDLS and YYNGEE. V was pared by 0 bases and J by 3 bases, with 6 bases between. The CDR3 extends over 13 amino acids. The CDR3, as DNA: TGTGCCAGCAGCGTAGGGGCGGACTATGGCTACACCTTC. This gives the protein CASSVGADYGYTF.

The chain has TRBV27 and TRBJ2-7, with TRBD1 identical over 8 bases. J lost 5 bases, V lost 2 bases, and 5 bases had no gene match. CDR3 length equals 14 residues. Germline lookup yields CDR1 MNHEY and CDR2 SMNVEV (reference sequence). The CDR3 sequence is CASSLVPGGDEQYF. The CDR3 DNA is TGTGCCAGCAGTTTAGTGCCAGGGGGCGACGAGCAGTACTTC.

The chain links TRBV27 to TRBJ1-5, with TRBD1 matching 7 bases. Per germline, CDR1 MNHEY and CDR2 SMNVEV (reference sequence). The J segment lost 8 bases and the V segment lost 6 bases, leaving 4 bases of the junction unmatched. The CDR3 is 12 residues long. The CDR3 DNA reads TGTGCCAGCAGATCAACAGGGGAGCCCCAGCATTTT. Translating it yields CASRSTGEPQHF.

This sequence joins TRBV9 and TRBJ2-5, with D perhaps TRBD2 (6 bases). CDR3 length: 15 residues. The V end was cut by 4 bases, the J end by 5 bases, with 18 bases between. Germline CDR1 and CDR2: SGDLS and YYNGEE. Here the CDR3 DNA reads TGTGCCAGCAGCTTAGGCGGGGCCCTCGGGGAGACCCAGTACTTC. It yields the protein CASSLGGALGETQYF.

The chain couples TRBV2 to TRBJ1-4; TRBD1 matches 7 bases. The germline V gene has CDR1 SNHLY and CDR2 FYNNEI. V shed 6 bases and J 8 bases; nucleotides not matched to a gene: 6. The CDR3 extends over 13 amino acids. CDR3 sequence: CASRGDSSEKLFF. The CDR3 DNA follows: TGTGCCAGCAGGGGGGACAGCTCCGAAAAACTGTTTTTT.

The chain carries TRBV30 and TRBJ2-2; 8 nucleotides agree with TRBD1. Germline V CDR1 and CDR2: GTSNPN, SVGIG (reference sequence). V was pared by 1 base and J by 0 bases, with 1 base of the junction left unmatched. This CDR3 region has 15 residues. CDR3 sequence (DNA): TGTGCCTGGAGTGAGGACAGGGCGAACACCGGGGAGCTGTTTTTT. It encodes CAWSEDRANTGELFF.

The chain recombines TRBV6-1 with TRBJ2-7; the D gene could be TRBD1 or TRBD2 (5 bases each). The CDR3 sequence is 16 residues long. The germline V gene has CDR1 MNHNS and CDR2 SASEGT. Trimming removed 1 base at V and 3 bases at J, with 16 bases between. CDR3: CASSEGTGGLLYEQYF. CDR3 DNA: TGTGCCAGCAGTGAAGGTACAGGAGGTCTCCTCTACGAGCAGTACTTC.

Turning to this clonotype: One end of the junction does not line up with germline, which may come from a read error. The chain uses TRBV23-1 and TRBJ2-7, with D tentatively TRBD2 (5 bases). TRBV23-1 has ORF status, its function being uncertain. The CDR3 is 11 residues long. The CDR3 nucleotides read TGCGCCAGCAGTCATGACTACAAGCAGTACTTC. The encoded protein is CASSHDYKQYF.

This clonotype was observed a single time. The chain has TRBV4-3 and TRBJ2-1, with 12 nucleotides matching TRBD2. The CDR3 has 17 amino acids. Germline assignment: CDR1 LGHNA and CDR2 YSLEER. Unmatched junction bases numbered 8, after V lost 1 base and J lost 7 bases. The CDR3 here is CASSQVLAGGLENEQFF. CDR3 bases: TGCGCCAGCAGCCAAGTACTAGCGGGGGGTCTGGAGAATGAGCAGTTCTTC.

The count of this clonotype is one. CDR3 in amino acids: CSADLERGAVDEQFF. In nucleotides, the CDR3 is TGCAGTGCGGACCTTGAGCGGGGAGCAGTAGATGAGCAGTTCTTC. This chain links TRBV20-1 with TRBJ2-1, with 7 nucleotides matching TRBD2. Germline V lookup: CDR1 DFQATT, CDR2 SNEGSKA (reference sequence). V trimming: 6 bases; J trimming: 8 bases; junction bases outside the gene matches: 16. CDR3 length: 15 amino acids.

The chain has TRBV5-4 and TRBJ2-5; D is uncertain. Germline V gives CDR1 SGHNT, CDR2 YYREEE (reference sequence). The CDR3 length is 12 residues. The V end was cut by 0 bases, the J end by 5 bases, with 5 bases between. DNA for the CDR3: TGTGCCAGCAGCTTGGGCCGGGAGACCCAGTACTTC. Translated, it gives CASSLGRETQYF.

This chain connects TRBV27 to TRBJ2-1, with 13 bases fitting TRBD2. CDR3 length: 15 residues. CDR1 and CDR2 from the germline V gene are MNHEY and SMNVEV (reference sequence). V lost 5 bases, J lost 7 bases, and 5 bases stayed unmatched. The CDR3 DNA is TGTGCCAGCAGTGTGGGACTAGCGGGAATGAATGAGCAGTTCTTC. The encoded protein is CASSVGLAGMNEQFF.

The chain combines TRBV2 with TRBJ2-7; D unclear. Per germline, CDR1 SNHLY and CDR2 FYNNEI. CDR3 length: 14 amino acids. V lost 1 base, J lost 4 bases, and 11 bases lay in between. The CDR3 DNA follows: TGTGCCAGCAGTGAAGATAGGGTGTCGTACGAGCAGTACTTC. Translating it yields CASSEDRVSYEQYF.

The rearrangement uses TRBV15 and TRBJ2-1, with 14 nucleotides matching TRBD2. Trimming at V came to 4 bases and at J to 2 bases, leaving 1 base not matched to a gene. The length of the CDR3 is 16 residues. CDR1 and CDR2 (germline): LNHNV, YYDKDF (reference sequence). The CDR3 is CATSTGLAGAYNEQFF. The CDR3 coding sequence is TGTGCCACCAGCACGGGACTAGCGGGAGCCTACAATGAGCAGTTCTTC.

V and J are TRBV7-6 and TRBJ2-7; 11 bases match TRBD2. The CDR3 is 15 amino acids. The germline V gene encodes CDR1 SGHVS and CDR2 FNYEAQ. With V trimmed by 1 base and J by 6 bases, 5 bases remained unmatched. CDR3 protein: CASSLGTSGFSEQYF. As DNA, the CDR3 is TGTGCCAGCAGCTTAGGGACTAGCGGGTTCTCCGAGCAGTACTTC.

This chain joins TRBV2 and TRBJ2-3; TRBD2 matches at 7 bases. V dropped 5 bases and J dropped 5; count of bases not matched to a gene: 7. Germline values: CDR1 SNHLY, CDR2 FYNNEI. This CDR3 contains 14 residues. The CDR3 region has the DNA TGTGCCAGCAGTCAGACTAGCCAGGTAGATACGCAGTATTTT. It translates to CASSQTSQVDTQYF. The full variable domain, in which reference TRBV2 and TRBJ2-3 provide the parts outside the CDR3, is EPEVTQTPSHQVTQMGQEVILRCVPISNHLYFYWYRQILGQKVEFLVSFYNNEISEKSEIFDDQFSVERPDGSNFTLKIRSTKLEDSAMYFCASSQTSQVDTQYFGPGTRLTVL.

The J gene is TRBJ2-2, the V gene TRBV30; no clear D. Germline V lookup: CDR1 GTSNPN, CDR2 SVGIG (reference sequence). This CDR3 has 13 amino acids. V dropped 0 bases and J dropped 6 bases, with 8 bases sitting between them. CDR3 amino acids: CAWSVQGAGELFF. CDR3 coding DNA: TGTGCCTGGAGTGTACAAGGAGCCGGGGAGCTGTTTTTT.

The DNA for the CDR3 is TGTGCCAGCAACCCGGGACAGGGACCCACTGAAGCTTTCTTT. Its translation: CASNPGQGPTEAFF. The chain couples TRBV12-3 or TRBV12-4 to TRBJ1-1; 9 bases align to TRBD1. The CDR3 has 14 residues. Trimming removed 7 bases from V and 4 bases from J; junction bases left unmatched: 7.

This chain uses TRBV4-3 with TRBJ1-2; D unclear. Deletions cut 1 base from V and 4 bases from J, with 10 bases between. Germline V CDR1 and CDR2: LGHNA, YSLEER. This CDR3 comprises 14 residues. CDR3 in DNA: TGCGCCAGCAGCCAAGTGGTGGGGTCCTATGGCTACACCTTC. The encoded protein is CASSQVVGSYGYTF.

This chain links TRBV29-1 with TRBJ2-1, with D tentatively TRBD2 (5 bases). The ends were cut back, 1 base at V and 9 bases at J, with 10 bases in the middle. The germline CDR1 and CDR2 sequences are SQVTM and ANQGSEA. The CDR3 is 12 residues long. The CDR3 protein is CSVEGLASEQFF. In DNA, the CDR3 is TGCAGCGTTGAAGGGCTAGCAAGTGAGCAGTTCTTC.

The chain carries TRBV15 and TRBJ2-7; 12 nucleotides align to TRBD2. The CDR3 extends over 19 amino acids. Germline V lookup: CDR1 LNHNV, CDR2 YYDKDF (reference sequence). Trimming removed 4 bases from V and 0 bases from J; junction bases left unmatched: 13. CDR3 region: CATSNLRASGRVTSYEQYF. CDR3 DNA sequence: TGTGCCACCAGCAACTTGCGTGCTAGCGGGAGGGTAACCTCCTACGAGCAGTACTTC.

V and J are TRBV29-1 and TRBJ2-1; a possible D gene is TRBD2 (6 bases). V dropped 7 bases and J dropped 2 bases, with 18 bases sitting between them. Looked up from germline, CDR1 is SQVTM and CDR2 is ANQGSEA. The CDR3 consists of 15 residues. In DNA, the CDR3 is TGCAGCGCTGGGGGTCGGGAGCCCCCCTACAATGAGCAGTTCTTC. This translates into CSAGGREPPYNEQFF.

This clonotype was counted a single time. V and J are TRBV9 and TRBJ2-7; 8 bases are shared with TRBD2. V lost 0 bases and J lost 3; bases outside the gene matches: 2. The CDR3 has 14 residues. Germline V gene lookup returns CDR1 SGDLS and CDR2 YYNGEE. The CDR3 protein is CASSVGSGIYEQYF. In DNA form, the CDR3 reads TGTGCCAGCAGCGTAGGTAGCGGGATCTACGAGCAGTACTTC.